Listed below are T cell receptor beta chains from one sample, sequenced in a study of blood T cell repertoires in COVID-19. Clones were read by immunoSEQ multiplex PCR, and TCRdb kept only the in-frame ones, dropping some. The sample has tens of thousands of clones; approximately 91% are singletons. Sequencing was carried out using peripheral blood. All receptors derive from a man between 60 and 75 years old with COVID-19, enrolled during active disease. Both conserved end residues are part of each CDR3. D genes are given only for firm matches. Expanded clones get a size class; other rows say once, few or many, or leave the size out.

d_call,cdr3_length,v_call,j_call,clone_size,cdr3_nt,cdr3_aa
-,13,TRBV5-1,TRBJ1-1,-,TGCGCCAGCAGCTTGGCCGGGGGGATTGGGGCTTTCTTT,CASSLAGGIGAFF
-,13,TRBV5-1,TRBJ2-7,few,TGCGCCAGCAGCCCCCCTGAGGCGGGGGAGCAGTACTTC,CASSPPEAGEQYF
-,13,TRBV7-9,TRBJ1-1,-,TGTGCCAGCAGCCATGGACAGAACACTGAAGCTTTCTTT,CASSHGQNTEAFF
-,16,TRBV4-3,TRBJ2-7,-,TGCGCCAGCAGCCATTTATACGGAGTAGCTCACTACGAGCAGTACTTC,CASSHLYGVAHYEQYF
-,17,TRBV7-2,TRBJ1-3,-,TGTGCCAGCAGCTTCAGGCACCCTCGTGGGGGGGGAAACACCATATATTTT,CASSFRHPRGGGNTIYF
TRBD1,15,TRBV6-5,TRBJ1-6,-,TGTGCCAGCAGGGACAGGGCCGGAGATAATTCACCCCTCCACTTT,CASRDRAGDNSPLHF
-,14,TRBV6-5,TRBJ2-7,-,TGTGCCAGCAGAACTTACTACTCTCTCTACGAGCAGTACTTC,CASRTYYSLYEQYF
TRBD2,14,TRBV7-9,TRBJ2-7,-,TGTGCCAGCACCACCCGGGAGGGGACCAACGAGCAGTACTTC,CASTTREGTNEQYF
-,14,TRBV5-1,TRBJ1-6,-,TGCGCCAGCAGCTTGCGGGGTCTAGGGTCACCCCTCCACTTT,CASSLRGLGSPLHF
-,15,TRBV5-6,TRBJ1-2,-,TGTGCCAGCAGCCCCTTGAACACACCAAACTATGGCTACACCTTC,CASSPLNTPNYGYTF
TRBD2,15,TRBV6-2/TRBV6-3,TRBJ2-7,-,TGTGCCAGCTGCCAAGTAGCGGGTTCCTCCTACGAGCAGTACTTC,CASCQVAGSSYEQYF
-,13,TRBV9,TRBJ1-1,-,TGTGCCAGCAGCGACCAGGGGAACACTGAAGCTTTCTTT,CASSDQGNTEAFF
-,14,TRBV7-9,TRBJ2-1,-,TGTGCCAGCAGCTTTGAGGGAGTAAGCTATGAGCAGTTCTTC,CASSFEGVSYEQFF
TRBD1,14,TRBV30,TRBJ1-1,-,TGTGCCTGGGGTCCGGGACAGGGGGCATCTGAAGCTTTCTTT,CAWGPGQGASEAFF
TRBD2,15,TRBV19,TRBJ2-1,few,TGTGCCAGTAGTATAGTTAGCGGGAGTATCCATGAGCAGTTCTTC,CASSIVSGSIHEQFF
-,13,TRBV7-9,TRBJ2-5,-,TGTGCCAGCAGCTTAGTCAGGGGAGAGACCCAGTACTTC,CASSLVRGETQYF
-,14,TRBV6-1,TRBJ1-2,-,TGTGCCAGCAGTGAAGTGGAGGGACTTTATGGCTACACCTTC,CASSEVEGLYGYTF
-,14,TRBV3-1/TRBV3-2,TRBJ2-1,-,TGTGCCAGCAGCGCCCGGGAGAGCCATCCTCGTCTGTTCTTC,CASSARESHPRLFF
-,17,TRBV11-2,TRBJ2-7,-,TGTGCCAGCAGCTTAGTGTTTAGCGGTGACAGCTCCTACGAGCAGTACTTC,CASSLVFSGDSSYEQYF
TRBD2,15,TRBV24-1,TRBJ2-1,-,TGTGCCACCAGTGACCTAGTAGCGGGAGATAGGAGGCAGTTCTTC,CATSDLVAGDRRQFF
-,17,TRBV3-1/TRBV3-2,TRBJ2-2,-,TGTGCCAGCAGCCCCCCCCCGACAGGCGCTGACACCGGGGAGCTGTTTTTT,CASSPPPTGADTGELFF
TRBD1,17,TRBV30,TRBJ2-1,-,TGTGCCTGGAGTGGCGGACTCCTCCGGGACAGGGGGAATGAGCAGTTCTTC,CAWSGGLLRDRGNEQFF
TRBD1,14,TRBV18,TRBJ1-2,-,TGTGCCAGCTCACCACCGCTACAGGGGGGCGGCTACACCTTC,CASSPPLQGGGYTF
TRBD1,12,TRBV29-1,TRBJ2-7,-,TGCAGCGTGTCGGGACAGGGCTACGAGCAGTACTTC,CSVSGQGYEQYF
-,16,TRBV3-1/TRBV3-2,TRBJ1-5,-,TGTGCCAGCAGCCAAGAAGGGAAAGGGGGCAATCAGCCCCAGCATTTT,CASSQEGKGGNQPQHF
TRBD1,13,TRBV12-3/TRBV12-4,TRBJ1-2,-,TGTGCCAGCAGTTTCGGGACAGGTGGTGGCTACACCTTC,CASSFGTGGGYTF
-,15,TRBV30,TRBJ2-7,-,TGTGCCGCCTCCCCCCACAGGGTAAACTCCTACGAGCAGTACTTC,CAASPHRVNSYEQYF
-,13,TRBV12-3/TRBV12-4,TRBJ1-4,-,TGTGCCAGCAGCCAGGGCCGTAGGGGAAAACTGTTTTTT,CASSQGRRGKLFF
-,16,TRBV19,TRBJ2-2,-,TGTGCCAGTAGTATAGAGGGGAGACAGAACACCGGGGAGCTGTTTTTT,CASSIEGRQNTGELFF
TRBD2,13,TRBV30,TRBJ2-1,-,TGTGCCTGTCGAGGGCTAGCGGGAGATGAGCAGTTCTTC,CACRGLAGDEQFF
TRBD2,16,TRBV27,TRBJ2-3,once,TGTGCCAGCAGTAAGGTAGCGGGAGGGCCGCTAGATACGCAGTATTTT,CASSKVAGGPLDTQYF
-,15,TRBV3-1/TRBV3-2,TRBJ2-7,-,TGTGCCAGCAGCCCACCCGGGGTCCTAACCTACGAGCAGTACTTC,CASSPPGVLTYEQYF
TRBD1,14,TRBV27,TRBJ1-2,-,TGTGCCAGCAGTACCCGGGACAGGGTTAGCGGCTACACCTTC,CASSTRDRVSGYTF
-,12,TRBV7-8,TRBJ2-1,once,TGTGCCAGCAGCGGGACTTCCAATGAGCAGTTCTTC,CASSGTSNEQFF
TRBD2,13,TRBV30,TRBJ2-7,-,TGTGCCTGGAGTAGTATGCGGGAGGGGGAGCAGTACTTC,CAWSSMREGEQYF
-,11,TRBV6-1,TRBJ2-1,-,TGTGCCAGCAGTGAGGGGCTTGAGCAGTTCTTC,CASSEGLEQFF
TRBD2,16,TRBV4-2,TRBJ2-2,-,TGTGCCAGCAGCCAACTGCTAGCGGGAGGGACCGGGGAGCTGTTTTTT,CASSQLLAGGTGELFF
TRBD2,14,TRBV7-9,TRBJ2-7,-,TGTGCCAGCAGCCTCCTAGCGGGAGCCGACGAGCAGTACTTC,CASSLLAGADEQYF
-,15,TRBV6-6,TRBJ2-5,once,TGTGCCAGCAGTTACTCGGGTGCAGGGGAAGAGACCCAGTACTTC,CASSYSGAGEETQYF